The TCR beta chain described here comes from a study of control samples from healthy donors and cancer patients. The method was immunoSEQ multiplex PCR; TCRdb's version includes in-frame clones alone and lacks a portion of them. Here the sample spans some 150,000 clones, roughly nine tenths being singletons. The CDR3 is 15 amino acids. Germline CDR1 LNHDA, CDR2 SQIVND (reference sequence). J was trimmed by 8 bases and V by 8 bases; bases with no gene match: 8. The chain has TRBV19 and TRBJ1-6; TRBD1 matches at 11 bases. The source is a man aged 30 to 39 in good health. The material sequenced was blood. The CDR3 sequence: CASLRDRGTDSPLHF. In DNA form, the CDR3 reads TGTGCCAGTCTCCGGGACAGGGGGACGGATTCACCCCTCCACTTT.